This T cell receptor beta chain comes out of a study of T-cell reconstitution after alpha-beta-depleted transplantation in children. The authors prepared the TCRbeta library with unique molecular identifiers. A single record per CDR3 protein comes from TCRdb applying MiXCR to the PCR reads. Of 450,000 to 600,000 distinct CDR3 sequences in the sample, approximately 32% are singletons; the top ten hold around 2.5%. This clonotype was seen only a few times. The V gene's germline CDR1 is SGHRS and CDR2 YFSETQ. This CDR3 spans 14 amino acids. V was clipped by 5 bases and J by 3 bases; unmatched bases: 7. The specimen comprised PBMCs from the stem cell graft donor, sampled from the stem cell graft. This chain links TRBV5-1 with TRBJ1-2; 7 bases line up with TRBD1. This sequence originates from a human donor who donated a stem cell graft to a child with aplastic anemia. The CDR3 protein is CASRPTGVDYGYTF. The CDR3 nucleotides are TGCGCCAGCAGGCCTACAGGGGTGGACTATGGCTACACCTTC.